A single TCR beta chain is shown here with its context. The data are from a study of T cell responses to AZD1222 COVID-19 vaccine. Doses given second, at about 4 or about 12 weeks, were pooled. The CDR3 sequence is 17 residues long. V dropped 1 base and J dropped 4; count of bases not matched to a gene: 6. Germline V gene lookup returns CDR1 MDHEN and CDR2 SYDVKM. The protocol was immunoSEQ multiplex PCR, while the TCRdb copy is restricted to in-frame clones and leaves out a portion. Of 75,000 to 85,000 clones listed, 90% are singletons. The chain joins TRBV28 to TRBJ2-6; 8 positions agree with TRBD1. This receptor was identified in an adult who received the AZD1222 COVID-19 vaccine. This material consisted of peripheral blood, taken 28 days after the second AZD1222 dose. The CDR3 reads CASSLFQGAEGANVLTF. In nucleotides, the CDR3 is TGTGCCAGCAGTTTATTCCAGGGGGCAGAAGGGGCCAACGTCCTGACTTTC.